This T cell receptor (beta chain) stems from a study of post-analysis software for immune sequencing data (dated by TCRdb to about 2015). In terms of the full investigation: Disease courses on record covered relapsing-remitting, secondary progressive and progressive-relapsing multiple sclerosis, though some patients had no subtype annotation. The patient repertoires were compared against 11 previously published healthy control repertoires obtained from donors aged 6 to 25 years. A subset of samples was prepared in parallel using single-end sample barcoding, then pooled and co-amplified after Illumina adapter ligation. What the study reported, not specific to this receptor: Compared with controls, multiple sclerosis patients had significantly lower normalized Chao1 diversity, a finding suggesting substantial peripheral T-cell clonal expansion. The multiple sclerosis patient group was slightly younger than the control group. Significantly higher frequencies in patients than in controls were found for a handful of TRBV segments, including TRBV5-6, TRBV5-1 and TRBV20-1. When samples were clustered directly using the F measure, samples prepared in the same batch co-clustered strongly, which prompted a batch-effect correction.

Of note for this clonotype: Its binding antigen is unknown. Per-nucleotide qualities are absent, and no much larger clonotype sits a single base away.

Receptor libraries were prepared by PCR. Sequencing used an Illumina HiSeq 2500. To reduce PCR and sequencing biases, unique molecular identifiers were incorporated into the TCR beta cDNA libraries. Per 1 to 10 million input T cells, approximately 500,000 cDNA molecules were obtained, such that each molecule approximated one T cell. The same protocol used for the earlier healthy control dataset was applied to prepare and sequence the patient libraries. Samples belonging to the same batch were prepared together, multiplexed and sequenced on a shared HiSeq lane. The paper's processing steps were these. MIGEC was used to process the raw barcoded reads, and molecular identifier groups with only a single read were discarded before consensus assembly and CDR3 extraction. VDJtools was used for post-analysis of the clonotype tables, and diversity was normalized by down-sampling every dataset to the size of the smallest sample. To correct batch-related cross-sample contamination, repertoire overlap clustering matched CDR3 amino acid sequences but not nucleotide sequences. The public reads were run again by TCRdb, first through fastp at Q25 and then through MiXCR, and only productive beta chains were kept. CDR3 protein duplicates are merged, each entry listing the most common genes and DNA. The V and J calls here are based on TCRdb, not the publication. Here the sample has 450,000 to 700,000 distinct CDR3 sequences; roughly two fifths occur a single time. The ten largest clones take up about 1.5% of the sample.

According to the germline V gene, CDR1 reads SQVTM and CDR2 reads ANQGSEA. V is pared back by 6 bases and J by 4 bases, with 16 bases lying between the germline termini. The CDR3 measures 14 amino acids from cysteine to phenylalanine. Only the CDR3 DNA is retained, 42 bases long and in frame from the first base. To demonstrate the VDJtools post-analysis software, the study profiled TCR beta repertoires from the peripheral blood of 13 young patients with multiple sclerosis. The multiple sclerosis patients were children and adolescents ranging in age from roughly 6 to 15 years. This TCR was sampled from a girl aged 5-17 years with multiple sclerosis. Rearrangement joined TRBV29-1 to TRBJ2-1; a tentative D match to TRBD1 spans 6 bases. Input material: blood. The DNA reads as follows: TGCAGCGTGGAAACAGGGAATCTTTACAATGAGCAGTTCTTC. Its translation is CSVETGNLYNEQFF.